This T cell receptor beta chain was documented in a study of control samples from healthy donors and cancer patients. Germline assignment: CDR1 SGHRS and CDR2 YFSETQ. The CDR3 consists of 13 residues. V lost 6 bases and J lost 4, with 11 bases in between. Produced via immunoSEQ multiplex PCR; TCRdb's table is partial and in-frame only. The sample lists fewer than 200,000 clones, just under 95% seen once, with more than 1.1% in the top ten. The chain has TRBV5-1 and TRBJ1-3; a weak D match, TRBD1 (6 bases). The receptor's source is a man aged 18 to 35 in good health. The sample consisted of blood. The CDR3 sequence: CASTQGPGNTIYF. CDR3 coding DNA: TGCGCCAGCACACAGGGTCCCGGAAACACCATATATTTT.